A selection of T cell receptor beta chains follows, all from one sample in a study of blood T cell repertoires in COVID-19. Here immunoSEQ multiplex PCR was the method, and the copy in TCRdb shows in-frame clones only, minus some. The sample has some 250,000 clones, roughly 80% seen once. The sequenced sample consisted of peripheral blood. These receptors were taken from a woman aged 80 or over with acute or convalescent COVID-19. CDR3s include the opening cysteine and the closing phenylalanine or tryptophan. Fields, in order: V gene, D gene, CDR3 length, J gene, clone size, CDR3 protein, CDR3 DNA. D genes are given only for firm matches. A clone size is listed for some rows: how often the clone was seen (once, few, many), or a class if it is expanded.

V: TRBV19
D: -
length: 16
J: TRBJ1-6
size: once
CDR3: CASSIGGLAYNSPLHF
DNA: TGTGCCAGTAGTATAGGAGGGCTGGCTTATAATTCACCCCTCCACTTT

V: TRBV19
D: TRBD2
length: 17
J: TRBJ2-2
size: -
CDR3: CASSIGLAGSNTGELFF
DNA: TGTGCCAGTAGTATTGGGCTAGCGGGGAGTAACACCGGGGAGCTGTTTTTT

V: TRBV3-1/TRBV3-2
D: -
length: 16
J: TRBJ2-7
size: -
CDR3: CASSQDLLGVPYEQYF
DNA: TGTGCCAGCAGCCAAGATCTACTCGGGGTCCCCTACGAGCAGTACTTC

V: TRBV2
D: -
length: 13
J: TRBJ1-6
size: -
CDR3: CASRRVLNSPLHF
DNA: TGTGCCAGCAGGCGCGTTCTTAATTCACCCCTCCACTTT

V: TRBV19
D: -
length: 14
J: TRBJ2-3
size: -
CDR3: CASSTTGTTDTQYF
DNA: TGTGCCAGTAGTACTACAGGGACCACAGATACGCAGTATTTT

V: TRBV19
D: -
length: 14
J: TRBJ2-2
size: -
CDR3: CASSINLNTGELFF
DNA: TGTGCCAGTAGTATCAACTTAAACACCGGGGAGCTGTTTTTT

V: TRBV5-8
D: TRBD2
length: 15
J: TRBJ2-5
size: -
CDR3: CASSLGLAGQETQYF
DNA: TGTGCCAGCAGCTTGGGCCTAGCGGGGCAAGAGACCCAGTACTTC

V: TRBV7-2
D: -
length: 14
J: TRBJ2-5
size: -
CDR3: CASSEAGGRETQYF
DNA: TGTGCCAGCAGCGAGGCTGGGGGGAGGGAGACCCAGTACTTC

V: TRBV30
D: -
length: 11
J: TRBJ1-4
size: -
CDR3: CAWSVREKLFF
DNA: TGTGCCTGGAGTGTCCGGGAAAAACTGTTTTTT

V: TRBV9
D: -
length: 15
J: TRBJ1-2
size: once
CDR3: CASSLSYRADYGYTF
DNA: TGTGCCAGCAGCCTTTCTTACAGGGCGGACTATGGCTACACCTTC

V: TRBV23-1
D: -
length: 13
J: TRBJ2-4
size: -
CDR3: CASRPGHKNIQYF
DNA: TGCGCCAGCAGGCCGGGACACAAAAACATTCAGTACTTC

V: TRBV20-1
D: -
length: 13
J: TRBJ2-7
size: -
CDR3: CSASRLEYGEQYF
DNA: TGCAGTGCTAGTCGGCTAGAGTATGGCGAGCAGTACTTC

V: TRBV19
D: -
length: 12
J: TRBJ1-5
size: -
CDR3: CASSNINQPQHF
DNA: TGTGCCAGTAGTAATATTAATCAGCCCCAGCATTTT

V: TRBV10-3
D: -
length: 13
J: TRBJ2-5
size: -
CDR3: CAITSDSKETQYF
DNA: TGTGCCATCACCTCGGACAGTAAAGAGACCCAGTACTTC

V: TRBV5-1
D: TRBD1
length: 14
J: TRBJ2-7
size: -
CDR3: CASSWGTGMSEQYF
DNA: TGCGCCAGCAGCTGGGGGACAGGGATGAGCGAGCAGTACTTC

V: TRBV27
D: -
length: 13
J: TRBJ1-6
size: -
CDR3: CASSQTSGSPLHF
DNA: TGTGCCAGCAGCCAAACCTCAGGTTCACCCCTCCACTTT

V: TRBV5-1
D: -
length: 17
J: TRBJ2-5
size: -
CDR3: CASSTNIRTASGETQYF
DNA: TGCGCCAGCAGCACTAATATTCGGACAGCCTCTGGGGAGACCCAGTACTTC

V: TRBV11-2
D: TRBD1
length: 15
J: TRBJ1-3
size: -
CDR3: CASSPGTGAGNTIYF
DNA: TGTGCCAGCAGCCCCGGGACAGGGGCTGGAAACACCATATATTTT

V: TRBV9
D: -
length: 15
J: TRBJ1-2
size: -
CDR3: CASSIAPGESYGYTF
DNA: TGTGCCAGCAGCATCGCCCCAGGGGAGAGCTATGGCTACACCTTC

V: TRBV7-9
D: -
length: 11
J: TRBJ2-5
size: -
CDR3: CASSRGETQYF
DNA: TGTGCCAGCAGCCGGGGGGAGACCCAGTACTTC

V: TRBV5-4
D: TRBD1
length: 15
J: TRBJ2-2
size: -
CDR3: CASSIRTGYTGELFF
DNA: TGTGCCAGCAGCATACGGACAGGGTACACCGGGGAGCTGTTTTTT

V: TRBV7-2
D: -
length: 14
J: TRBJ2-2
size: -
CDR3: CASSLAANTGELFF
DNA: TGTGCCAGCAGCTTAGCGGCTAACACCGGGGAGCTGTTTTTT

V: TRBV5-1
D: TRBD2
length: 15
J: TRBJ2-7
size: -
CDR3: CASSPTSGRSYEQYF
DNA: TGCGCCAGCAGCCCGACTAGCGGGAGGTCCTACGAGCAGTACTTC

V: TRBV2
D: -
length: 14
J: TRBJ1-6
size: -
CDR3: CASRATDYNSPLHF
DNA: TGTGCCAGCAGGGCGACTGATTATAATTCACCCCTCCACTTT

V: TRBV10-1
D: TRBD1
length: 17
J: TRBJ2-7
size: few
CDR3: CASSESVQGAPPYEQYF
DNA: TGCGCCAGCAGTGAATCCGTTCAGGGGGCGCCCCCCTACGAGCAGTACTTC

V: TRBV5-1
D: -
length: 17
J: TRBJ1-2
size: once
CDR3: CASSLGAGEGRHYGYTF
DNA: TGCGCCAGCAGCTTGGGGGCGGGTGAGGGTCGGCACTATGGCTACACCTTC

V: TRBV2
D: TRBD2
length: 13
J: TRBJ2-7
size: -
CDR3: CASQREGRLEQYF
DNA: TGTGCCAGCCAGCGGGAGGGCCGCCTCGAGCAGTACTTC

V: TRBV9
D: TRBD2
length: 16
J: TRBJ2-7
size: -
CDR3: CASSGLAGGSSYEQYF
DNA: TGTGCCTCCTCCGGACTAGCGGGAGGGAGCTCCTACGAGCAGTACTTC

V: TRBV5-1
D: TRBD1
length: 15
J: TRBJ1-2
size: -
CDR3: CASSLVGQGADGYTF
DNA: TGCGCCAGCAGCTTGGTGGGACAGGGGGCGGATGGCTACACCTTC

V: TRBV2
D: TRBD1
length: 14
J: TRBJ1-6
size: few
CDR3: CASSMTGGNSPLHF
DNA: TGTGCCAGCAGTATGACAGGGGGTAATTCACCCCTCCACTTT

V: TRBV11-3
D: -
length: 14
J: TRBJ2-1
size: -
CDR3: CASSLAAAGDEQFF
DNA: TGTGCCAGCAGCTTAGCCGCAGCAGGGGATGAGCAGTTCTTC

V: TRBV5-1
D: TRBD1
length: 14
J: TRBJ1-4
size: once
CDR3: CASSLTGESEKLFF
DNA: TGCGCCAGCAGCTTGACAGGGGAGAGTGAAAAACTGTTTTTT

V: TRBV28
D: -
length: 16
J: TRBJ1-1
size: few
CDR3: CASSSLALQVNTEAFF
DNA: TGTGCCAGCAGTTCCTTGGCGTTACAGGTGAACACTGAAGCTTTCTTT

V: TRBV5-6
D: -
length: 13
J: TRBJ2-1
size: few
CDR3: CASSLQGRNEQFF
DNA: TGTGCCAGCAGCTTACAGGGTAGAAATGAGCAGTTCTTC

V: TRBV12-3/TRBV12-4
D: -
length: 13
J: TRBJ1-1
size: -
CDR3: CASSTQGFTEAFF
DNA: TGTGCCAGCAGCACTCAGGGATTCACTGAAGCTTTCTTT

V: TRBV7-9
D: -
length: 15
J: TRBJ1-4
size: -
CDR3: CASSLAWTANEKLFF
DNA: TGTGCCAGCAGCTTAGCCTGGACAGCGAATGAAAAACTGTTTTTT

V: TRBV14
D: TRBD2
length: 18
J: TRBJ2-7
size: -
CDR3: CASSQDRRLAGGSYEQYF
DNA: TGTGCCAGCAGCCAAGATCGGCGGCTAGCGGGAGGGAGTTACGAGCAGTACTTC

V: TRBV27
D: TRBD1
length: 15
J: TRBJ1-3
size: few
CDR3: CASRRTGGSGNTIYF
DNA: TGTGCCAGCAGAAGAACAGGGGGCTCTGGAAACACCATATATTTT

V: TRBV4-2
D: -
length: 16
J: TRBJ1-4
size: -
CDR3: CASSLRPGSGNEKLFF
DNA: TGTGCCAGCAGCCTTCGGCCGGGTTCGGGTAATGAAAAACTGTTTTTT

V: TRBV5-1
D: -
length: 14
J: TRBJ2-7
size: -
CDR3: CASSLTGQIDEQYF
DNA: TGCGCCAGCAGCTTAACCGGACAGATAGACGAGCAGTACTTC

V: TRBV11-3
D: -
length: 14
J: TRBJ2-2
size: -
CDR3: CASSSTTNTGELFF
DNA: TGTGCCAGCAGCTCTACCACGAACACCGGGGAGCTGTTTTTT

V: TRBV2
D: -
length: 16
J: TRBJ1-5
size: -
CDR3: CASTDLEGWGVQPQHF
DNA: TGTGCCAGTACAGATCTGGAGGGTTGGGGCGTTCAGCCCCAGCATTTT

V: TRBV7-8
D: TRBD1
length: 16
J: TRBJ1-2
size: once
CDR3: CASSLRDRRWNYGYTF
DNA: TGTGCCAGCAGCTTAAGGGACAGAAGATGGAACTATGGCTACACCTTC

V: TRBV6-5
D: -
length: 14
J: TRBJ2-7
size: -
CDR3: CATARTASSYEQYF
DNA: TGTGCCACGGCGCGGACAGCTAGCTCCTACGAGCAGTACTTC

V: TRBV10-3
D: -
length: 13
J: TRBJ2-7
size: -
CDR3: CAISDDSSYEQYF
DNA: TGTGCCATCAGTGACGACAGCTCCTACGAGCAGTACTTC

V: TRBV18
D: -
length: 16
J: TRBJ1-1
size: -
CDR3: CASSQAGRIMNTEAFF
DNA: TGTGCCAGCTCCCAAGCAGGTCGGATCATGAACACTGAAGCTTTCTTT

V: TRBV6-5
D: TRBD1
length: 14
J: TRBJ1-2
size: -
CDR3: CASSYGGQPYGYTF
DNA: TGTGCCAGCAGTTATGGGGGACAGCCCTATGGCTACACCTTC

V: TRBV7-8
D: TRBD1
length: 16
J: TRBJ2-3
size: -
CDR3: CASSLGGGRGQDTQYF
DNA: TGTGCCAGCAGCTTAGGAGGAGGCAGGGGGCAAGATACGCAGTATTTT

V: TRBV27
D: -
length: 11
J: TRBJ1-1
size: -
CDR3: CASSFGTEAFF
DNA: TGTGCCAGCAGTTTCGGCACTGAAGCTTTCTTT

V: TRBV5-1
D: TRBD1
length: 15
J: TRBJ2-7
size: few
CDR3: CASSAPGTGAYEQYF
DNA: TGCGCCAGCAGCGCGCCCGGGACAGGGGCCTACGAGCAGTACTTC

V: TRBV9
D: -
length: 16
J: TRBJ1-4
size: -
CDR3: CASSVGGAFYNEKLFF
DNA: TGTGCCAGCAGCGTAGGAGGCGCCTTTTATAATGAAAAACTGTTTTTT

V: TRBV28
D: TRBD1
length: 13
J: TRBJ2-7
size: -
CDR3: CASSSGTGGEQYF
DNA: TGTGCCAGCAGCTCCGGGACAGGGGGTGAGCAGTACTTC

V: TRBV6-6
D: -
length: 14
J: TRBJ1-1
size: -
CDR3: CASSYIRVGGEAFF
DNA: TGTGCCAGCAGTTATATCAGGGTTGGTGGGGAAGCTTTCTTT

V: TRBV5-4
D: -
length: 13
J: TRBJ1-1
size: -
CDR3: CASSYTGLTEAFF
DNA: TGTGCCAGCAGCTATACAGGGTTGACTGAAGCTTTCTTT

V: TRBV6-6
D: -
length: 16
J: TRBJ2-3
size: -
CDR3: CASRPTSSHSTDTQYF
DNA: TGTGCCAGCAGGCCTACTAGCAGTCACAGCACAGATACGCAGTATTTT

V: TRBV3-1/TRBV3-2
D: TRBD2
length: 13
J: TRBJ2-1
size: -
CDR3: CASSQSLAGEQFF
DNA: TGTGCCAGCAGCCAAAGCCTAGCGGGGGAGCAGTTCTTC

V: TRBV5-1
D: -
length: 13
J: TRBJ2-3
size: -
CDR3: CASSHLLGDTQYF
DNA: TGCGCCAGCAGCCACCTACTAGGGGATACGCAGTATTTT